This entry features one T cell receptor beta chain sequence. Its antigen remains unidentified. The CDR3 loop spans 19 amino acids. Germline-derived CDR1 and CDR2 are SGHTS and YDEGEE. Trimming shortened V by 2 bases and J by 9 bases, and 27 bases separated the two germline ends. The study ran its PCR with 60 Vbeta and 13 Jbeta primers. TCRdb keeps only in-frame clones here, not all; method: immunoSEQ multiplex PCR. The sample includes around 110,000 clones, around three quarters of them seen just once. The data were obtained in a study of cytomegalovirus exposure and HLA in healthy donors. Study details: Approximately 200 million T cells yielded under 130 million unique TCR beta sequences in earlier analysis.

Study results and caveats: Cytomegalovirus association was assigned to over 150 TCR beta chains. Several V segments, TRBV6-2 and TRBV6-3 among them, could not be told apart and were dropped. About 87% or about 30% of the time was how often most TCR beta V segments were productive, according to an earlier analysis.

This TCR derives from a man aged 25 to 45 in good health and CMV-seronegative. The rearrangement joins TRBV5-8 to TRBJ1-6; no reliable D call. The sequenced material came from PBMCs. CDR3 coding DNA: TGTGCCAGCAGCTTAGGTCGGCGACAAACAGCGGCAGGAATTTCACCCCTCCACTTT. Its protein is CASSLGRRQTAAGISPLHF.